Here is one TCR beta chain with its context. This sample was taken from a study of blood T cell repertoires in COVID-19. Original analysis: Estimation of nucleated cell counts relied on the amplification of reference gene primers. Measured with immunoSEQ multiplex PCR; TCRdb has only the in-frame clones, and not every one. V, J and clone size were drawn from that table, and D and trimming were deduced from the DNA. This table has roughly 200,000 clones, 86% appearing once. From germline, CDR1 is SGHDT and CDR2 YYEEEE. V was cut by 2 bases and J by 5 bases, with 8 bases left in between. The CDR3 contains 13 residues. Grouping used clinical history reported by participants in a survey and questionnaire. Participants classified as exposed had met a COVID-19 case within 2 weeks before study entry.

The TCR sequence derives from a young woman who had been exposed to COVID-19. The rearrangement uses TRBV5-6 and TRBJ1-5; D unresolved. Sequenced material: PBMCs or T cells enriched from blood (not recorded which). The CDR3 region has the DNA TGTGCCAGCAGCTTCTCCGGGGATCAGCCCCAGCATTTT. Translated: CASSFSGDQPQHF.